The rows below give T cell receptor beta chains drawn from one sample of a study of blood T cells in healthy people across ages. TCRdb reprocessed the 5' RACE reads with MiXCR, giving one entry per CDR3 protein. Among approximately 1,700,000 distinct CDR3 sequences listed, roughly 43% were seen once. Sequencing used blood. The receptors originated from a human donor in good health. Each CDR3 is given with its conserved first and last residue. D genes are given only for firm matches. Some rows have no size entry. The others give once, few or many, or a class for an expanded clone.

abundance,v_gene,d_gene,j_gene,CDR3aa,CDR3nt
few,TRBV7-9,.,TRBJ1-6,CASSFEGTPLHF,TGTGCCAGCAGCTTCGAGGGGACACCCCTCCACTTT
.,TRBV7-3,.,TRBJ1-3,CASSSRGGNAIYF,TGTGCCAGCAGCTCAAGGGGTGGAAACGCCATATATTTT
few,TRBV20-1,.,TRBJ2-7,CSASGRRDYEQYF,TGCAGTGCTAGTGGCAGGAGGGATTACGAGCAGTACTTC
.,TRBV27,.,TRBJ1-2,CASSLGASPRYGYTF,TGTGCCAGCAGTTTAGGGGCTTCGCCCCGATATGGCTACACCTTC
.,TRBV6-1,.,TRBJ2-7,CASSEARRVRYF,TGTGCCAGCAGTGAAGCTCGCCGGGTACGGTACTTC
.,TRBV24-1,TRBD2,TRBJ2-1,CATSDLRTSGDNEQFF,TGTGCCACCAGTGATCTTCGGACTAGCGGGGACAATGAGCAGTTCTTC
.,TRBV7-2,TRBD2,TRBJ2-3,CASSLRIAGRIDTQYF,TGTGCCAGCAGCTTAAGAATAGCGGGGAGGATCGATACGCAGTATTTT
.,TRBV2,TRBD1,TRBJ1-5,CASASAGQGFGNQPQHF,TGTGCCAGCGCGTCGGCGGGACAGGGTTTTGGCAATCAGCCCCAGCATTTT
.,TRBV5-1,TRBD2,TRBJ2-1,CASSLAPGLAGLPEYNEQFF,TGCGCCAGCAGCTTGGCCCCTGGACTAGCGGGGCTGCCAGAGTACAATGAGCAGTTCTTC
few,TRBV4-1,TRBD1,TRBJ2-3,CASSQVFRGTDTQYF,TGCGCCAGCAGCCAGGTCTTCAGGGGGACAGATACGCAGTATTTT
.,TRBV6-2/TRBV6-3,.,TRBJ2-6,CVSSNGDALSGANVLTF,TGTGTCAGCAGTAACGGGGATGCTCTTTCTGGGGCCAACGTCCTGACTTTC
.,TRBV3-1,.,TRBJ1-1,CASSQDPQAMNTEAFF,TGTGCCAGCAGCCAAGATCCGCAAGCCATGAACACTGAAGCTTTCTTT
.,TRBV11-2,.,TRBJ2-6,CASSGQGLSSGANVLTF,TGTGCCAGCAGTGGGCAGGGGTTGAGCTCTGGGGCCAACGTCCTGACTTTC
.,TRBV6-2/TRBV6-3,.,TRBJ2-7,CASIPKWQDMTYEQYF,TGTGCCAGCATTCCAAAGTGGCAGGATATGACCTACGAGCAGTACTTC
few,TRBV7-3,.,TRBJ2-3,CASSLRAAGTDTQYF,TGTGCCAGCAGCTTACGGGCCGCGGGAACAGATACGCAGTATTTT
few,TRBV7-9,TRBD1,TRBJ2-3,CASSLIQGAPDTQYF,TGTGCCAGCAGCTTAATACAGGGGGCCCCAGATACGCAGTATTTT
.,TRBV12-3/TRBV12-4,.,TRBJ1-2,CASSPTGTFDGYTF,TGTGCCAGCAGTCCTACAGGGACCTTCGATGGCTACACCTTC
.,TRBV28,.,TRBJ2-1,CASMEGDEQFF,TGTGCCAGTATGGAAGGCGATGAGCAGTTCTTC
.,TRBV5-1,.,TRBJ1-2,CASSFTGVNYGYTF,TGCGCCAGCAGCTTCACAGGAGTTAACTATGGCTACACCTTC
few,TRBV7-9,TRBD1,TRBJ1-1,CASSLPRTGEAFF,TGTGCCAGCAGCCTACCCCGGACAGGTGAAGCTTTCTTT
.,TRBV20-1,.,TRBJ1-1,CSAREVGTEAFF,TGCAGTGCCAGGGAGGTAGGCACTGAAGCTTTCTTT
.,TRBV6-2/TRBV6-3,.,TRBJ2-3,CASSYSVSGTVYTSTDTQYF,TGTGCCAGCAGTTACTCAGTCAGTGGAACAGTTTATACTAGCACAGATACGCAGTATTTT
.,TRBV12-3/TRBV12-4,.,TRBJ2-5,CACSLRAQETQYF,TGTGCCTGCAGTTTAAGAGCTCAAGAGACCCAGTACTTC
many,TRBV7-2,.,TRBJ2-5,CASSRQGIQETQYF,TGTGCCAGCAGCCGTCAGGGTATCCAAGAGACCCAGTACTTC
many,TRBV5-1,.,TRBJ2-3,CASIPDFGRDTQYF,TGCGCCAGCATCCCGGATTTTGGGCGAGATACGCAGTATTTT
.,TRBV7-3,.,TRBJ2-3,CASSKGLDTQYF,TGTGCCAGCAGCAAAGGACTAGATACGCAGTATTTT
.,TRBV4-2,.,TRBJ1-5,CASSQDLSKGNQPQHF,TGTGCCAGCAGCCAAGATCTCAGCAAAGGAAATCAGCCCCAGCATTTT
few,TRBV5-1,TRBD1,TRBJ2-7,CASSPGQGANEQYF,TGCGCCAGCAGCCCGGGACAGGGGGCCAACGAGCAGTACTTC
few,TRBV7-2,.,TRBJ1-1,CASSLVLRRNTEAFF,TGTGCCAGCAGCTTAGTTTTGAGGAGGAACACTGAAGCTTTCTTT
.,TRBV4-3,.,TRBJ2-1,CASSQDRTLLTHNEQFF,TGCGCCAGCAGCCAAGACAGGACCCTCCTAACGCACAATGAGCAGTTCTTC
few,TRBV24-1,.,TRBJ1-1,CATSAPQDTEAFF,TGTGCCACCAGTGCCCCGCAGGACACTGAAGCTTTCTTT
.,TRBV6-5,TRBD2,TRBJ2-7,CASSYRRGVISYEQYF,TGTGCCAGCAGCTATCGCCGGGGGGTCATCTCCTACGAGCAGTACTTC
.,TRBV20-1,.,TRBJ2-3,CSARDWGGADTQYF,TGCAGTGCTAGAGATTGGGGGGGCGCAGATACGCAGTATTTT
.,TRBV20-1,TRBD1,TRBJ1-2,CSAGTERHYGYTF,TGCAGTGCTGGGACAGAGAGGCACTATGGCTACACCTTC
few,TRBV14,TRBD2,TRBJ2-3,CASSHPREGPTDTQYF,TGTGCCAGCAGCCACCCCAGGGAGGGCCCCACGGATACGCAGTATTTT
.,TRBV7-2,.,TRBJ1-2,CASSLAGTTYYGYTF,TGTGCCAGCAGCCTCGCCGGGACAACCTACTATGGCTACACCTTC
.,TRBV5-1,TRBD1,TRBJ2-1,CASSFVGTGSGNEQFF,TGCGCCAGCAGCTTTGTCGGGACAGGGAGTGGCAATGAGCAGTTCTTC
.,TRBV4-2,.,TRBJ1-2,CASSLKGAGDGYTF,TGTGCCAGCAGCCTCAAAGGGGCAGGGGATGGCTACACCTTC
.,TRBV20-1,.,TRBJ2-1,CSAPKTYNEQFF,TGCAGTGCTCCAAAAACCTACAATGAGCAGTTCTTC
.,TRBV7-2,.,TRBJ1-5,CASSLLLDQPQHF,TGTGCCAGCAGCTTACTTTTAGATCAGCCCCAGCATTTT
.,TRBV7-2,.,TRBJ2-4,CASSTPNLLAKNIQYF,TGTGCCAGCAGCACGCCAAACCTTCTAGCCAAAAACATTCAGTACTTC
many,TRBV6-6,TRBD1,TRBJ2-1,CASSQPGQGLNEQFF,TGTGCCAGCAGCCAACCGGGACAGGGGTTGAATGAGCAGTTCTTC
once,TRBV11-2,.,TRBJ2-1,CASSLEWGLLGNEQFF,TGTGCCAGCAGCTTAGAATGGGGACTCTTAGGGAATGAGCAGTTCTTC
.,TRBV5-6,TRBD2,TRBJ2-1,CASSFPIAGGGYNEQFF,TGTGCCAGCAGCTTCCCCATAGCGGGGGGCGGATACAATGAGCAGTTCTTC
.,TRBV7-2,TRBD2,TRBJ2-1,CASSLTGLAARSSYNKQFF,TGTGCCAGCAGCCTTACGGGACTAGCGGCCCGTAGCTCCTACAATAAGCAGTTCTTC
few,TRBV6-1,TRBD1,TRBJ2-3,CASRPTGAITDTQYF,TGTGCCAGCAGACCGACAGGGGCAATAACAGATACGCAGTATTTT